The clone carrying this T cell receptor (beta chain) was detected only a few times. Its specificity is not known. The ends were cut back, 3 bases at V and 8 bases at J, with 7 bases in the middle. CDR3 length equals 11 residues. Germline CDR1 is SEHNR and CDR2 is FQNEAQ (reference sequence). The PCR was carried out with 60 Vbeta primers and 13 Jbeta primers. Using immunoSEQ multiplex PCR, the repertoire was profiled, and TCRdb retains in-frame clones only, with some absent. Seen here are 90,000 to 100,000 clones, around 10% observed once, and the top ten hold 4.5% to 6%. This sample is part of a study of cytomegalovirus exposure and HLA in healthy donors. Overall study results and limits: Relative to equally common others, HLA-associated TCR beta chains showed greater clonal expansion in a later analysis. Across donors, presence/absence analyses took sequencing depth to be roughly uniform. The study put 150 to 200 TCR beta chains on its list as cytomegalovirus-associated. TCR beta V- and J-gene trimming was later associated with a missense DCLRE1C variant.

The gene calls are TRBV7-9 and TRBJ1-1; unclear D gene. Sequenced material: PBMCs. This clonotype was sampled from a man aged 50-59 years in good health and CMV-seropositive. The CDR3: CASSLPGEAFF. As DNA, the CDR3 is TGTGCCAGCAGCTTGCCAGGCGAAGCTTTCTTT.